The next 10 T cell receptor beta chains were all read from a single sample in a study of blood T cells in healthy people across ages. A sample-barcoded 5' primer and a J-beta primer mix were used in a second PCR of roughly 6 to 12 cycles. TCRdb analysed the 5' RACE reads with MiXCR anew, one entry per CDR3 protein. The repertoire holds 1.4 million or so distinct CDR3 sequences, with under 55% as singletons. The sample consisted of blood. The receptor source for this set is a woman aged 18-30 years in good health.

This clonotype was counted a single time. The chain joins TRBV5-1 to TRBJ1-5, with unresolved D. Germline V CDR1 and CDR2: SGHRS, YFSETQ. The V gene lost 0 bases and the J gene lost 4 bases, with 5 bases spanning the gap. The CDR3 runs to 13 residues. The CDR3 DNA sequence: TGCGCCAGCAGCTTGGAGTTGAATCAGCCCCAGCATTTT. Amino acids: CASSLELNQPQHF.

This clonotype has ten or more counts. The chain couples TRBV2 to TRBJ2-3, with TRBD1 as a possible D gene (5 bases). V was trimmed by 5 bases and J by 7 bases, leaving 10 bases between them. This CDR3 region has 12 residues. Germline V gene lookup returns CDR1 SNHLY and CDR2 FYNNEI. CDR3 sequence reads: CASSKTDNTQYF. CDR3 bases: TGTGCCAGCAGTAAGACGGACAATACGCAGTATTTT.

This clonotype was found many times. This chain connects TRBV7-2 to TRBJ2-3, with 12 bases aligning to TRBD2. The length of the CDR3 is 14 residues. The trim removed 5 bases at V and 5 bases at J, leaving 2 bases unmatched. Germline CDR1 SGHTA, CDR2 FQGNSA. CDR3 bases: TGTGCCAGCAGCCGACTAGCGGGAGTAGATACGCAGTATTTT. It codes for CASSRLAGVDTQYF.

V gene TRBV20-1 combines with J gene TRBJ1-4, with D possibly TRBD1 on 5 matching bases. The CDR3 totals 12 residues. With 5 bases removed from V and 3 bases from J, the gap between germline ends came to 7 bases. CDR1 is DFQATT, CDR2 SNEGSKA, per germline (reference sequence). CDR3 loop: CSAGGANEKLFF. CDR3 bases: TGCAGTGCTGGGGGGGCTAATGAAAAACTGTTTTTT.

The gene calls are TRBV12-3 or TRBV12-4 and TRBJ1-2; D not resolved. V lost 3 bases and J lost 0, with 8 bases in between. This CDR3 has 14 residues. CDR3 amino acids: CASSFDGTNYGYTF. CDR3 DNA sequence: TGTGCCAGCAGTTTCGACGGAACTAACTATGGCTACACCTTC.

Details on this clonotype: Compared with germline, one end of the junction differs, possibly owing to a read error. The chain employs TRBV6-5 and TRBJ1-1; the D gene is possibly TRBD1 (6 bases). In germline, CDR1 is MNHEY, CDR2 SVGAGI. The CDR3 has 14 residues. The CDR3 loop reads CTSNSPRDTTEAFF. The CDR3 region has the DNA TGTACCAGCAATTCACCCCGGGACACCACTGAAGCTTTCTTT.

This clonotype was recorded a few times. This chain uses TRBV12-3 or TRBV12-4 with TRBJ1-1; tentatively, D is TRBD1 (6 bases). The V end lost 6 bases, the J end lost 4 bases, and 21 bases lay between the germline ends. The CDR3 is 16 amino acids. CDR3 DNA sequence: TGTGCCAGCAGAAGAAGGACGGGGGGCTCGGGCACTGAAGCTTTCTTT. Protein: CASRRRTGGSGTEAFF.

V usage is TRBV5-1 and J usage is TRBJ1-2; D is ambiguous. The CDR3 contains 14 residues. CDR1 and CDR2 (germline): SGHRS, YFSETQ. Trimming took 4 bases from V and 4 from J, leaving 14 bases between them. CDR3 bases: TGCGCCAGCAGCCCGGACGGCACTACCTATGGCTACACCTTC. Translation gives CASSPDGTTYGYTF.

This clonotype occurred a few times. The chain couples TRBV6-1 to TRBJ1-6, with D unclear. Trimming removed 2 bases from V and 11 bases from J, with 10 bases in between. The CDR3 loop spans 13 amino acids. The germline gives CDR1 MNHNS, CDR2 SASEGT. The CDR3 protein is CASSEQFRTPLHF. In nucleotides, the CDR3 is TGTGCCAGCAGTGAACAATTTCGTACACCCCTCCACTTT.

This clonotype was counted at least ten times. V and J are TRBV29-1 and TRBJ2-7, with 7 bases that match TRBD1. Per the germline V gene, CDR1 is SQVTM and CDR2 is ANQGSEA. This CDR3 contains 12 residues. With V trimmed by 8 bases and J by 3 bases, 7 bases remained unmatched. The CDR3 loop reads CSIGQDRYEQYF. The CDR3 nucleotides are TGCAGCATCGGACAGGACCGCTACGAGCAGTACTTC.